Below are 7 T cell receptor beta chains sequenced from a single sample in a study of blood T cells in healthy people across ages. The use of a sample-barcoded 5' primer and a J-beta primer mix characterized a second PCR of roughly 6 to 12 cycles. Via MiXCR, TCRdb re-called the 5' RACE reads, giving one row per CDR3 protein. The table shows about 1.6 million distinct CDR3 sequences, with roughly 30% occurring only once. Input material: blood. The receptors originated from a woman aged 25 to 39 in good health.

V usage is TRBV12-3 or TRBV12-4 and J usage is TRBJ1-1; TRBD1 is a possible D gene (6 bases). The V and J ends lost 7 bases and 5 bases respectively, with 14 bases between them. This CDR3 has 13 amino acids. Here the CDR3 DNA reads TGTGCCAGCACCTCAGGGGTGGGGACTGAAGCTTTCTTT. Protein sequence: CASTSGVGTEAFF.

Remarks on this clonotype: At one end the junction does not follow the germline gene, possibly because of a read error. The chain carries TRBV29-1 and TRBJ1-2, with unresolved D. CDR1 SQVTM and CDR2 ANQGSEA come from the germline V gene. This CDR3 has 13 residues. CDR3 coding DNA: TGCAGCGTTGATCGCCGGACGAACTATGACTACACCTTC. Amino acid sequence: CSVDRRTNYDYTF. The whole variable domain, remainder taken from reference TRBV29-1 and TRBJ1-2, is SAVISQKPSRDICQRGTSLTIQCQVDSQVTMMFWYRQQPGQSLTLIATANQGSEATYESGFVIDKFPISRPNLTFSTLTVSNMSPEDSSIYLCSVDRRTNYDYTFGSGTRLTVV.

This clonotype was counted between two and nine times. The chain combines TRBV9 with TRBJ2-2; D is unresolved. This CDR3 is built from 15 residues. The ends were cut back, 0 bases at V and 2 bases at J, with 8 bases in the middle. Germline V lookup: CDR1 SGDLS, CDR2 YYNGEE. CDR3 sequence: CASSVAHGNTGELFF. CDR3 sequence (DNA): TGTGCCAGCAGCGTAGCGCACGGTAACACCGGGGAGCTGTTTTTT.

This clonotype occurred a few times. The V gene is TRBV7-9, the J gene TRBJ1-2; the D is unclear. CDR1 and CDR2 from the germline V gene are SEHNR and FQNEAQ (reference sequence). Deletions cut 6 bases from V and 8 bases from J, with 22 bases between. The CDR3 is 15 residues long. CDR3 DNA: TGTGCCAGCAGACCAGCGAGGTGGGGTTCAGACGGCTACACCTTC. Translation gives CASRPARWGSDGYTF.

This clonotype occurred a few times. This rearrangement joins TRBV27 to TRBJ2-3; tentatively, D is TRBD2 (5 bases). The CDR3 has 14 residues. CDR1 is MNHEY and CDR2 is SMNVEV in the germline V gene (reference sequence). Trimming pared 3 bases from V and 3 bases from J, leaving 10 bases between. The CDR3 region is CASSFYPGTDTQYF. DNA of the CDR3: TGTGCCAGCAGTTTCTATCCGGGGACAGATACGCAGTATTTT.

As DNA, the CDR3 is TGCAGCGTTGAAGAGAGGATGACCGGGGAGCTGTTTTTT. This codes for CSVEERMTGELFF. The chain is built from TRBV29-1 and TRBJ2-2; D is uncertain. The V end was cut by 0 bases, the J end by 5 bases, with 7 bases between. Germline CDR1 and CDR2: SQVTM and ANQGSEA. The CDR3 totals 13 residues.

There are many counts of this clonotype. The chain is built from TRBV6-5 and TRBJ1-5; 8 positions match TRBD1. The trim removed 8 bases at V and 7 bases at J, leaving 10 bases unmatched. CDR3 length equals 14 residues. Germline loops: CDR1 MNHEY, CDR2 SVGAGI. The CDR3 DNA reads TGTGCCAGCGCCCAGGGGGCGATTGGGCAGCCCCAGCATTTT. This encodes CASAQGAIGQPQHF.